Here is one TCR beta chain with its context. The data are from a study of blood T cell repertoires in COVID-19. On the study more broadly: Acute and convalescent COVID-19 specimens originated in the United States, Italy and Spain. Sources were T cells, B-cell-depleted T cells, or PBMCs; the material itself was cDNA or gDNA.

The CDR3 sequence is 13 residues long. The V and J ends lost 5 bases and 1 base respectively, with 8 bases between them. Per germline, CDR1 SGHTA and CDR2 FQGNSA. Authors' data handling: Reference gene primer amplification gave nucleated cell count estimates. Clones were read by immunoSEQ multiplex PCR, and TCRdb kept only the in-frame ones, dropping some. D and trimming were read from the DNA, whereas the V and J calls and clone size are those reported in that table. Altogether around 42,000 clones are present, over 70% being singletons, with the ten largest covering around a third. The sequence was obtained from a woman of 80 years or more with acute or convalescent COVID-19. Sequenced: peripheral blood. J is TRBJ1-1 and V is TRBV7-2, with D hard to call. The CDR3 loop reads CASSRDTNTEAFF. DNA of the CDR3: TGTGCCAGCAGCCGTGACACGAACACTGAAGCTTTCTTT. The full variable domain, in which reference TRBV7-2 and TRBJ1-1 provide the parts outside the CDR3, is GAGVSQSPSNKVTEKGKDVELRCDPISGHTALYWYRQSLGQGLEFLIYFQGNSAPDKSGLPSDRFSAERTGGSVSTLTIQRTQQEDSAVYLCASSRDTNTEAFFGQGTRLTVV.